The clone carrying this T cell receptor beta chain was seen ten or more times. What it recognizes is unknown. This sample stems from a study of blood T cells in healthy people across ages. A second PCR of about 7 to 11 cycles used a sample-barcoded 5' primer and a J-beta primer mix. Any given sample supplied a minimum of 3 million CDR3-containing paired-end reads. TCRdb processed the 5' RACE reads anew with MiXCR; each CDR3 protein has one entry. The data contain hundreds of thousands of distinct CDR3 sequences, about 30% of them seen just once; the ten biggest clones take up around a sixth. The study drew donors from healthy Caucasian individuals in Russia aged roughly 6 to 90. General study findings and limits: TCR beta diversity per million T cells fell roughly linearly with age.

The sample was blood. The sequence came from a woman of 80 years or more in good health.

CDR3: CAIRGTGTQETQYF. The CDR3 DNA sequence: TGTGCCATCAGAGGGACCGGGACTCAAGAGACCCAGTACTTC. This chain links TRBV10-3 with TRBJ2-5, with D possibly matching TRBD2 (6 bases). Germline CDR1 reads ENHRY; CDR2 reads SYGVKD. Between the trimmed V and J ends, which lost 6 bases and 2 bases, there was a span of 13 bases. CDR3 length equals 14 residues.